The 24 T cell receptor beta chains listed next were all sequenced from one sample in a study of T cells after yellow fever vaccination. TCRdb passed the 5' RACE reads through MiXCR, listing each CDR3 protein once. This table has some 600,000 distinct CDR3 sequences, over 9% appearing once. The source was PBMCs, collected on the day of the yellow fever booster vaccination. These receptors were collected from a man aged 25-45 years who received the YFV17D yellow fever vaccine.

This chain links TRBV6-5 with TRBJ1-6; no clear D. This CDR3 is built from 16 residues. The V gene's germline CDR1 is MNHEY and CDR2 SVGAGI. Trimming left V 2 bases short and J 9 bases short, with 17 bases between. This CDR3 reads CASSYNSRPGISPLHF. The CDR3 bases are TGTGCCAGCAGTTACAACAGTCGCCCGGGGATTTCACCCCTCCACTTT.

This clonotype was seen more than once but under ten times. The V gene is TRBV21-1, the J gene TRBJ1-2; TRBD1 is taken as the D call from the table, unchecked against the DNA. TRBV21-1 is flagged as a pseudogene. The CDR3 runs 15 residues. The CDR3 sequence is CASSHKGPQSYGYTF. In nucleotides, the CDR3 is TGTGCCAGCAGCCACAAGGGGCCCCAGAGCTATGGCTACACCTTC.

V gene TRBV7-9 combines with J gene TRBJ2-2; TRBD1 might be the D (5 bases). CDR1 and CDR2 (germline): SEHNR, FQNEAQ (reference sequence). The CDR3 has 14 amino acids. Trimming left V 8 bases short and J 7 bases short, with 17 bases between. Written as DNA, the CDR3 is TGTGCCAGCCCACAGGAGCGTCCGGGCGGGGAGCTGTTTTTT. Residues: CASPQERPGGELFF.

This clonotype was observed a handful of times. The chain links TRBV3-1 to TRBJ2-3; maybe TRBD2 (6 bases). The CDR3 has 14 amino acids. Trimming stripped 1 base from V and 4 bases from J, with 9 bases between. The germline V gene has CDR1 LGHDT and CDR2 YNNKEL (reference sequence). CDR3 DNA sequence: TGTGCCAGCAGCCAAGGTCTAGCGCCAGATACGCAGTATTTT. Its translation: CASSQGLAPDTQYF.

This clonotype occurred once. The chain employs TRBV7-9 and TRBJ2-5; TRBD2 aligns across 8 bases. This CDR3 is 15 amino acids long. Per the germline V gene, CDR1 is SEHNR and CDR2 is FQNEAQ (reference sequence). V shed 1 base, J shed 4 bases, and the junction held 5 bases outside the gene matches. The CDR3 nucleotides read TGTGCCAGCAGCTTAGTTGGCCTAGCGGGAGAGACCCAGTACTTC. Translating it yields CASSLVGLAGETQYF.

In this sample, this clonotype turned up many times. The chain has TRBV3-1 and TRBJ2-6; D may correspond to TRBD1 or TRBD2 (5 bases each). CDR1 and CDR2 from the germline V gene are LGHDT and YNNKEL (reference sequence). This CDR3 region has 17 residues. Trimming took off 4 bases at V and 0 bases at J, with 13 bases between the two ends. The CDR3 coding sequence is TGTGCCAGCAGCCTGGACGGGACCTCCTCTGGGGCCAACGTCCTGACTTTC. Amino acid sequence: CASSLDGTSSGANVLTF.

This clonotype has only a few counts. The V and J genes are TRBV20-1 and TRBJ2-1; D uncertain. Germline V CDR1 and CDR2: DFQATT, SNEGSKA (reference sequence). Trimming stripped 1 base from V and 2 bases from J, with 12 bases between. The CDR3 spans 15 residues. The CDR3 coding sequence is TGCAGTGCTAGAGGAGCCCCCCGCACCTACAATGAGCAGTTCTTC. It encodes CSARGAPRTYNEQFF.

Only one count was recorded for this clonotype. The gene calls are TRBV5-1 and TRBJ2-1; the D is unclear. Germline CDR1 is SGHRS and CDR2 is YFSETQ. CDR3 length: 14 amino acids. The ends were cut back, 6 bases at V and 8 bases at J, with 18 bases in the middle. The CDR3 nucleotides are TGCGCCAGCATCGACCCAAGGCCCCGTGATGAGCAGTTCTTC. As protein: CASIDPRPRDEQFF. Filled out from reference TRBV5-1 and TRBJ2-1, the complete variable domain reads KAGVTQTPRYLIKTRGQQVTLSCSPISGHRSVSWYQQTPGQGLQFLFEYFSETQRNKGNFPGRFSGRQFSNSRSEMNVSTLELGDSALYLCASIDPRPRDEQFFGPGTRLTVL.

Concerning this clonotype itself: A clone one base away is much larger, so this may be a read error. The J gene is TRBJ2-7, the V gene TRBV16, with TRBD1 matching over 8 bases. The CDR3 is 13 amino acids. Per germline, CDR1 KGHSY and CDR2 FQNENV. CDR3 DNA sequence: TGCGCCAGCTGCCGGGACAGGCAATACGAGCAGTACTTC. Protein sequence: CASCRDRQYEQYF.

This clonotype was observed a handful of times. The V and J genes are TRBV20-1 and TRBJ2-1, with 7 bases aligning to TRBD2. The junction had 15 bases not matched to a gene; V was cut back by 6 bases and J by 7 bases. The CDR3 spans 15 residues. In germline, CDR1 is DFQATT, CDR2 SNEGSKA (reference sequence). The CDR3 loop reads CSARDYRTSRNEQFF. Written as DNA, the CDR3 is TGCAGTGCCCGGGACTATCGGACGTCCCGGAATGAGCAGTTCTTC.

This clonotype was recorded a few times. This chain connects TRBV12-3 or TRBV12-4 to TRBJ1-1, with D possibly matching TRBD1 (5 bases). This CDR3 has 15 amino acids. Trimming took off 5 bases at V and 8 bases at J, with 21 bases between the two ends. CDR3 sequence: CASSPDPLRVKEAFF. In DNA form, the CDR3 reads TGTGCCAGCAGTCCCGACCCCCTCAGGGTTAAGGAAGCTTTCTTT.

This clonotype was counted between two and nine times. This chain links TRBV27 with TRBJ2-1; 8 nucleotides match TRBD2. V was clipped by 7 bases and J by 4 bases; unmatched bases: 3. Germline-derived CDR1 and CDR2 are MNHEY and SMNVEV (reference sequence). This CDR3 has 13 residues. Written as DNA, the CDR3 is TGTGCCAGCAAACTAGCGGATTACAATGAGCAGTTCTTC. Translated: CASKLADYNEQFF.

This rearrangement joins TRBV9 to TRBJ1-6; D possibly corresponds to TRBD1 (5 bases). V lost 5 bases, J lost 10 bases, and 13 bases lay in between. The CDR3 contains 13 residues. CDR1 is SGDLS and CDR2 is YYNGEE in the germline V gene. The CDR3 sequence is CASRRGGESPLHF. The CDR3 region has the DNA TGTGCCAGCAGGCGGGGGGGAGAGTCACCCCTCCACTTT.

As to this clonotype: The junction departs from the called germline gene at one end, perhaps through a read error. The CDR3 bases are TGTGCCGGCAGCCCCCAGACAGGATCGAATGAGCAGTTCTTC. It translates to CAGSPQTGSNEQFF. The rearrangement links TRBV7-2 to TRBJ2-1; possible D gene TRBD1, 6 bases. Germline V CDR1 and CDR2: SGHTA, FQGNSA. The length of the CDR3 is 14 residues.

This clonotype was recorded many times. This chain uses TRBV7-2 with TRBJ2-3; D could derive from TRBD1 or TRBD2 (6 bases each). The CDR3 contains 15 residues. Germline loops: CDR1 SGHTA, CDR2 FQGNSA. Trimming removed 0 bases from V and 2 bases from J, with 9 bases in between. CDR3 residues: CASSLAGGPTDTQYF. CDR3 in DNA: TGTGCCAGCAGCTTAGCAGGGGGGCCCACAGATACGCAGTATTTT.

The genes are TRBV7-2 and TRBJ2-1; perhaps TRBD2 as D (6 bases). With 1 base removed from V and 4 bases from J, the gap between germline ends came to 11 bases. The CDR3 sequence is 15 residues long. Germline CDR1 and CDR2: SGHTA and FQGNSA. CDR3 region: CASSLGPSAYNEQFF. The CDR3 DNA follows: TGTGCCAGCAGCTTAGGACCTAGCGCATACAATGAGCAGTTCTTC.

V and J are TRBV2 and TRBJ2-1; D remains ambiguous. The CDR3 totals 12 residues. Trimming removed 4 bases at V and 10 bases at J, with 11 bases between. The V gene's germline CDR1 is SNHLY and CDR2 FYNNEI. The DNA of the CDR3 is TGTGCCAGCAGTGGAGGAGTTGGGGAGCAGTTCTTC. Protein: CASSGGVGEQFF. The variable domain in full, with the rest retrieved from reference TRBV2 and TRBJ2-1, is EPEVTQTPSHQVTQMGQEVILRCVPISNHLYFYWYRQILGQKVEFLVSFYNNEISEKSEIFDDQFSVERPDGSNFTLKIRSTKLEDSAMYFCASSGGVGEQFFGPGTRLTVL.

The rearrangement uses TRBV10-2 and TRBJ2-2; 9 bases agree with TRBD2. The CDR3 sequence is 14 residues long. Trimming removed 8 bases from V and 4 bases from J; junction bases left unmatched: 5. Germline CDR1 and CDR2: WSHSY and SAAADI. CDR3 sequence reads: CASVAGASTGELFF. CDR3 DNA: TGCGCCAGCGTAGCGGGAGCCTCCACCGGGGAGCTGTTTTTT.

This clonotype was detected many times. The chain has TRBV6-2 or TRBV6-3 and TRBJ2-7; perhaps D is TRBD1 or TRBD2 (5 bases each). Germline lookup yields CDR1 MNHEY and CDR2 SVGEGT. V was shortened by 6 bases and J by 5 bases, with 11 bases between the two germline ends. The CDR3 is made up of 12 amino acids. The CDR3 loop is CASSSGDHEQYF. The CDR3 DNA follows: TGTGCCAGCAGCTCCGGGGACCACGAGCAGTACTTC.

In its sample, this clonotype was seen a few times. V and J are TRBV6-2 or TRBV6-3 and TRBJ1-2; D uncertain. This CDR3 spans 13 amino acids. CDR1 and CDR2 from the germline V gene are MNHEY and SVGEGT. Trimming left V 7 bases short and J 2 bases short, with 11 bases between. The CDR3 DNA reads TGTGCCAGCAAGGAGTGGCAGAACTATGGCTACACCTTC. Translation gives CASKEWQNYGYTF.

J is TRBJ1-5 and V is TRBV7-2, with 8 positions matching TRBD1. The V segment lost 4 bases and the J segment 2 bases; nucleotides outside the gene matches: 1. Germline CDR1 and CDR2: SGHTA and FQGNSA. This CDR3 comprises 14 residues. This CDR3 reads CASSSQGGNQPQHF. CDR3 coding DNA: TGTGCCAGCAGCTCACAGGGGGGCAATCAGCCCCAGCATTTT.

In its sample, this clonotype was seen a few times. In DNA form, the CDR3 reads TGTGCCATCAGTGAGGGACTCGACAATGAGCAGTTCTTC. The encoded protein is CAISEGLDNEQFF. J is TRBJ2-1 and V is TRBV10-3, with TRBD2 as a possible D gene (5 bases). The germline CDR1 and CDR2 sequences are ENHRY and SYGVKD. This CDR3 comprises 13 residues. V was cut by 2 bases and J by 5 bases, with 7 bases left in between.

The chain couples TRBV12-3 or TRBV12-4 to TRBJ1-2, with D possibly matching TRBD1 (5 bases). The CDR3 loop spans 12 amino acids. The V end lost 7 bases, the J end lost 4 bases, and 10 bases lay between the germline ends. CDR3 loop: CASIGGGYGYTF. The DNA of the CDR3 is TGTGCCAGCATTGGGGGTGGCTATGGCTACACCTTC.

This clonotype was counted between two and nine times. This chain links TRBV20-1 with TRBJ2-5; D may be TRBD2 (6 bases). The V and J ends lost 6 bases and 2 bases respectively, with 25 bases between them. The CDR3 runs to 17 residues. Germline V gene data show CDR1 as DFQATT and CDR2 as SNEGSKA (reference sequence). The CDR3 DNA sequence: TGCAGTGCATCCACGACTCTAGCTCCGGGGGTTCAAGAGACCCAGTACTTC. Protein sequence: CSASTTLAPGVQETQYF.